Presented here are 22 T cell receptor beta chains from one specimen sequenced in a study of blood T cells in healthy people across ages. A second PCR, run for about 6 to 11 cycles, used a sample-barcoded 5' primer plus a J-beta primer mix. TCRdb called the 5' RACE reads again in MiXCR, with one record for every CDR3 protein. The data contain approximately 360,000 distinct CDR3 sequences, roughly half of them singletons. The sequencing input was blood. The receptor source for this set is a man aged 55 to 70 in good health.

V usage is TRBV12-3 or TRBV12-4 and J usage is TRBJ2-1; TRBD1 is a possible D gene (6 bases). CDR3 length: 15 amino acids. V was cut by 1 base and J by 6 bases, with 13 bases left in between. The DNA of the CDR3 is TGTGCCAGCAGTTTAGGACTTGGGGGCCCCAATGAGCAGTTCTTC. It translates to CASSLGLGGPNEQFF.

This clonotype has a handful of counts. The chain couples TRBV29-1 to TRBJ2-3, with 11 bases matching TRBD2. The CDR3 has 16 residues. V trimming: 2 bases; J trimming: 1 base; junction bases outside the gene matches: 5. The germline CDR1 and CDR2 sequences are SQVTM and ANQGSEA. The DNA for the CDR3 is TGCAGCGTTGAACTAGCGGGAGGTGGAGGCACAGATACGCAGTATTTT. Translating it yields CSVELAGGGGTDTQYF.

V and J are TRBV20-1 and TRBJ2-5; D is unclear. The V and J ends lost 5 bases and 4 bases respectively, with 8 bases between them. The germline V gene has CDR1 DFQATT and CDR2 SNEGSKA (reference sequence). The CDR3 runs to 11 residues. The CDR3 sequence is CSAPSPETQYF. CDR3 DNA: TGCAGTGCTCCCTCTCCAGAGACCCAGTACTTC.

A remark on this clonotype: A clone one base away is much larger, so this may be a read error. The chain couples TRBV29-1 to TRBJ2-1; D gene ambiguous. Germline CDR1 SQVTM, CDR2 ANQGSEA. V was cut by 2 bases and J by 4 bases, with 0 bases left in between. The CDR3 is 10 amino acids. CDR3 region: CSVEYNEQFF. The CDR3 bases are TGCAGCGTTGAATACAATGAGCAGTTCTTC.

CDR3 amino acids: CSAGGRENTEAFF. The CDR3 nucleotides read TGCAGCGCCGGGGGCAGGGAGAACACTGAAGCTTTCTTT. The gene calls are TRBV29-1 and TRBJ1-1, with a tentative D call TRBD1 (6 bases). V gave up 7 bases and J gave up 1 base, with 13 bases separating them. The CDR3 is made up of 13 amino acids. CDR1 SQVTM and CDR2 ANQGSEA come from the germline V gene.

This CDR3 reads CSARASLGGRAYEQYF. DNA of the CDR3: TGCAGTGCTAGGGCGTCCCTCGGGGGGAGGGCCTACGAGCAGTACTTC. The genes are TRBV20-1 and TRBJ2-5; 7 bases fit TRBD2. The tail of the sequence fits TRBJ2-7 better, so the J call may be wrong. CDR1 DFQATT and CDR2 SNEGSKA come from the germline V gene (reference sequence). CDR3 length equals 16 residues.

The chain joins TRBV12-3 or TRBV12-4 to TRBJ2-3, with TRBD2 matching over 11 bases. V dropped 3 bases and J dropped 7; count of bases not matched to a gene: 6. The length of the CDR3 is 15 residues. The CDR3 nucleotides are TGTGCCAGCAGTTTGGCTAGCGGGGGGCTGAATACGCAGTATTTT. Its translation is CASSLASGGLNTQYF.

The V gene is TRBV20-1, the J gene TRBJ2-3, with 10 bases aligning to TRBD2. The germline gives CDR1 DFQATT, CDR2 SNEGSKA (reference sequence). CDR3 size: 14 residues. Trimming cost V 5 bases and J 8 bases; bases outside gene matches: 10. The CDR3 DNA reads TGCAGTGCTCCGTCTAGCGGGAGTTTGAGTACGCAGTATTTT. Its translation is CSAPSSGSLSTQYF.

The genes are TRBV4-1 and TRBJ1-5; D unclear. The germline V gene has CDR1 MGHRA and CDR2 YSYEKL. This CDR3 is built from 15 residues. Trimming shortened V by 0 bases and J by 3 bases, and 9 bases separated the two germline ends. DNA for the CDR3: TGCGCCAGCAGCCAAGATATCAGGTTCAATCAGCCCCAGCATTTT. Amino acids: CASSQDIRFNQPQHF.

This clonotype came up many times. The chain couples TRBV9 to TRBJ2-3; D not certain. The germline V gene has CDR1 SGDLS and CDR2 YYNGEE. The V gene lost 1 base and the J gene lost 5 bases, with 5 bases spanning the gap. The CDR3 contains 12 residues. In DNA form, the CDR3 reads TGTGCCAGCAGCGTATCGGGAGATACGCAGTATTTT. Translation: CASSVSGDTQYF.

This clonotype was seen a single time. The CDR3 DNA reads TGTGCCAGCAGCGTATTGGGGAGCTCTGGGGCCAACGTCCTGACTTTC. Its translation is CASSVLGSSGANVLTF. The V and J genes are TRBV5-6 and TRBJ2-6; D possibly corresponds to TRBD2 (5 bases). V was trimmed by 4 bases and J by 0 bases, leaving 11 bases between them. Per the germline V gene, CDR1 is SGHDT and CDR2 is YYEEEE. The CDR3 extends over 16 amino acids.

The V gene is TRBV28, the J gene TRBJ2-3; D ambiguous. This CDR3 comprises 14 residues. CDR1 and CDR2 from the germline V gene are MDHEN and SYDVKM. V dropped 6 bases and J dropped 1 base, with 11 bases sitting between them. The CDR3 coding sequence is TGTGCCAGCAGAAACCCTAAACGCACAGATACGCAGTATTTT. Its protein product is CASRNPKRTDTQYF.

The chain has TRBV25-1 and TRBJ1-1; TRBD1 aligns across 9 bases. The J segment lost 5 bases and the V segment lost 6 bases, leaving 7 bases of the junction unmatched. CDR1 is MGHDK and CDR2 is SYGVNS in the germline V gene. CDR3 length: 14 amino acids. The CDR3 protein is CASSAGTGRTEAFF. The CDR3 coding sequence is TGTGCCAGCAGCGCCGGGACAGGGAGGACTGAAGCTTTCTTT.

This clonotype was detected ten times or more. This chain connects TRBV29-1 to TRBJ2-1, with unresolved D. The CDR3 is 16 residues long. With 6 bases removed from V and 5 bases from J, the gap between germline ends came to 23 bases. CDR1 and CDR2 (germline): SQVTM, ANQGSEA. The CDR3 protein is CSVLGRFGRPDNEQFF. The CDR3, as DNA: TGCAGCGTGCTGGGCAGGTTTGGCCGGCCGGACAATGAGCAGTTCTTC.

The CDR3, as DNA: TGTGCCTGGACGCCCGGGACTAGCGGCAACAATGAGCAGTTCTTC. As protein: CAWTPGTSGNNEQFF. This chain joins TRBV30 and TRBJ2-1; 11 nucleotides agree with TRBD2. The CDR3 runs to 15 residues. Germline V gene sequence: CDR1 GTSNPN, CDR2 SVGIG (reference sequence). Losses at the gene ends were 4 bases for V and 5 bases for J; bases not matched to a gene: 7. The whole variable domain, filled in from reference TRBV30 and TRBJ2-1, reads SQTIHQWPATLVQPVGSPLSLECTVEGTSNPNLYWYRQAAGRGLQLLFYSVGIGQISSEVPQNLSASRPQDRQFILSSKKLLLSDSGFYLCAWTPGTSGNNEQFFGPGTRLTVL.

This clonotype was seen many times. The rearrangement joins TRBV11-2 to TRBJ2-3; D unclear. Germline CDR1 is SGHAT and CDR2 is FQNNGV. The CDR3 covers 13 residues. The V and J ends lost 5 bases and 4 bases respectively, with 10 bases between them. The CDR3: CASSRGQPDTQYF. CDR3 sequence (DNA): TGTGCCAGCAGCCGTGGGCAACCAGATACGCAGTATTTT.

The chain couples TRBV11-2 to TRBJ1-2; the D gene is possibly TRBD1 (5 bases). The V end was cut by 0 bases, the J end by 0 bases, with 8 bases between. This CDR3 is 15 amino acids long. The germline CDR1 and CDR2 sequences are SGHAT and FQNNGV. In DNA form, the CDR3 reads TGTGCCAGCAGCTTAGACAGGGTAGCTAACTATGGCTACACCTTC. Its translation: CASSLDRVANYGYTF. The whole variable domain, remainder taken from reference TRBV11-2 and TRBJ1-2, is EAGVAQSPRYKIIEKRQSVAFWCNPISGHATLYWYQQILGQGPKLLIQFQNNGVVDDSQLPKDRFSAERLKGVDSTLKIQPAKLEDSAVYLCASSLDRVANYGYTFGSGTRLTVV.

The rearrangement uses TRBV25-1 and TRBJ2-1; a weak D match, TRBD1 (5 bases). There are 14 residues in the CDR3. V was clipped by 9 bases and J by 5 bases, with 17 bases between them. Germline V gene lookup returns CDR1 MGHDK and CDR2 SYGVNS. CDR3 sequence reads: CARNSQGLHNEQFF. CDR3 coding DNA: TGTGCCAGGAACTCCCAGGGTTTACACAATGAGCAGTTCTTC.

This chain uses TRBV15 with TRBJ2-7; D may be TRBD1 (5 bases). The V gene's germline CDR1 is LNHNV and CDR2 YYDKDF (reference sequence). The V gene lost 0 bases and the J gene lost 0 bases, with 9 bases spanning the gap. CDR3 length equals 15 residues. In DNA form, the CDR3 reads TGTGCCACCAGCAGAGAGCAGGGTCCCTCCTACGAGCAGTACTTC. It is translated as CATSREQGPSYEQYF.

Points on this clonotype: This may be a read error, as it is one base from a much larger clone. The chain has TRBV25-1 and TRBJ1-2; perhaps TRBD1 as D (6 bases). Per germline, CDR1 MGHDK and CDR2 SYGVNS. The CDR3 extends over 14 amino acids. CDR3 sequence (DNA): TGTGTCAGCCTAGGGGGATCTAGGATTGATGGCTACACCTTC. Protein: CVSLGGSRIDGYTF.

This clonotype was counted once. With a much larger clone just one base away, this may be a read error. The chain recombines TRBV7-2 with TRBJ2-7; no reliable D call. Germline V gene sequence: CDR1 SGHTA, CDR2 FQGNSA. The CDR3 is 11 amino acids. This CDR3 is CANSLGVEQYF. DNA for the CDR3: TGTGCCAACAGCCTGGGCGTCGAGCAGTACTTC.

CDR3 residues: CSAPTSGNEQFF. In nucleotides, the CDR3 is TGCAGTGCTCCCACTAGCGGCAATGAGCAGTTCTTC. The rearrangement uses TRBV20-1 and TRBJ2-1; 8 bases line up with TRBD2. V gave up 5 bases and J gave up 6 bases; unmatched junction bases: 3. The CDR3 sequence is 12 residues long. The germline gives CDR1 DFQATT, CDR2 SNEGSKA (reference sequence).